Presented here are 2 T cell receptor beta chains from one specimen sequenced in a study of CD8+CD57+ T cells in acquired aplastic anemia. Whoever was chosen for sequencing had shown CD8+CD57+ cell expansion by flow cytometry. TCR beta VDJ combinations and CDR3 sequences were profiled from genomic DNA. TCRdb reprocessed the reads with MiXCR, giving one entry per CDR3 protein. This table has about 250,000 distinct CDR3 sequences, around 45% appearing once. Sequenced input: sorted CD4+, CD8+, or CD8+CD57+ T cells (not recorded which) from PBMCs. These receptors were obtained from a human donor with aplastic anemia.

This clonotype was seen repeatedly, ten times or more. The chain couples TRBV11-2 to TRBJ1-1; a possible D gene is TRBD1 (5 bases). Germline V lookup: CDR1 SGHAT, CDR2 FQNNGV. This CDR3 is 14 amino acids long. V lost 7 bases, J lost 8 bases, and 20 bases lay in between. The CDR3 spells CASNVGGSPAEAFF. The CDR3 DNA reads TGTGCCAGCAACGTTGGGGGGTCCCCTGCCGAAGCTTTCTTT.

This clonotype came up once. One end of the junction is discordant with germline, which a read error may explain. The CDR3 region is CASGLTGGTDTQYF. CDR3 nucleotide sequence: TGTGCCAGCGGCTTAACCGGAGGCACGGATACGCAGTATTTT. V gene TRBV7-3 combines with J gene TRBJ2-3, with D perhaps matching TRBD2 (5 bases). Germline V lookup: CDR1 SGHTA, CDR2 FQGTGA. The CDR3 length is 14 residues.